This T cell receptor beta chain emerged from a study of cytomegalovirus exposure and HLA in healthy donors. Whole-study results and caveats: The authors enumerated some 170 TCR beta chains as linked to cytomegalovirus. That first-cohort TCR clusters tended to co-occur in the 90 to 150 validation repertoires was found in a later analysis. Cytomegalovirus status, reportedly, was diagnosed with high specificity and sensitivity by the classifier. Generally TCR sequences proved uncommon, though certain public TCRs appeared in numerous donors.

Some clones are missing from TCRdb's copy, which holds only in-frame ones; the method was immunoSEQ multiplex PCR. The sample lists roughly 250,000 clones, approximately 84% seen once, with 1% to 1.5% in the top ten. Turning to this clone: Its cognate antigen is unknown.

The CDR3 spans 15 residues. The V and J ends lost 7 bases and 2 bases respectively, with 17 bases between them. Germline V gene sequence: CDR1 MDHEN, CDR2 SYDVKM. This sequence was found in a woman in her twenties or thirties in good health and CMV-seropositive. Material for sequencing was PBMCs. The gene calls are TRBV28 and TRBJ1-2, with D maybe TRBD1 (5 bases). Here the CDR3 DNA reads TGTGCCAGCAATCTTGACTCAAGGGGCAACTATGGCTACACCTTC. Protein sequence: CASNLDSRGNYGYTF.